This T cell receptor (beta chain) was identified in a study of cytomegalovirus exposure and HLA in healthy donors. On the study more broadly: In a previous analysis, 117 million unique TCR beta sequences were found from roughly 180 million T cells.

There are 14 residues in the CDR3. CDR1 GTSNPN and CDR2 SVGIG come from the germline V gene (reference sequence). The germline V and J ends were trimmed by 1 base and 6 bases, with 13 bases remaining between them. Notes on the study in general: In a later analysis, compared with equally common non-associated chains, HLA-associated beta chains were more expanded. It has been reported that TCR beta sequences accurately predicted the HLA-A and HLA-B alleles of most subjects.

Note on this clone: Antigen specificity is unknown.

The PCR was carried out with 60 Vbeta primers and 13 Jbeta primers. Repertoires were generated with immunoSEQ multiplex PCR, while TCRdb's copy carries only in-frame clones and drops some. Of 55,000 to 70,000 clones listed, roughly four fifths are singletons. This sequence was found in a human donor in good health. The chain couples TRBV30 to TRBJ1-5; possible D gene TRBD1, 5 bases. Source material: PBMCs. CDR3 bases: TGTGCCTGGAGTGAAGGGGAGGGGTCTCAGCCCCAGCATTTT. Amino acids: CAWSEGEGSQPQHF.